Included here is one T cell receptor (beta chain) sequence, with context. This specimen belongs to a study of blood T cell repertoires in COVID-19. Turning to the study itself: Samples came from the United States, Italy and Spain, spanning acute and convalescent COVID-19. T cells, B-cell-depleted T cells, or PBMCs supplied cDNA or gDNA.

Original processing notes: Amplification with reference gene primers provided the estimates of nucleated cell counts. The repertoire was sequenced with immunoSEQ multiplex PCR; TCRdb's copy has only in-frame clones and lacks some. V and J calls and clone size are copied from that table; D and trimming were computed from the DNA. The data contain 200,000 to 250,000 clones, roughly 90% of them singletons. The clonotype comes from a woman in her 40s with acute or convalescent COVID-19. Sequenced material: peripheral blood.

The CDR3 DNA sequence: TGTGCCATCCGGGACTTCTCCTACAATGAGCAGTTCTTC. This codes for CAIRDFSYNEQFF. The chain uses TRBV10-3 and TRBJ2-1; TRBD2 might be the D (6 bases). Germline V lookup: CDR1 ENHRY, CDR2 SYGVKD. Trimming shortened V by 8 bases and J by 0 bases, and 8 bases separated the two germline ends. This CDR3 spans 13 amino acids.